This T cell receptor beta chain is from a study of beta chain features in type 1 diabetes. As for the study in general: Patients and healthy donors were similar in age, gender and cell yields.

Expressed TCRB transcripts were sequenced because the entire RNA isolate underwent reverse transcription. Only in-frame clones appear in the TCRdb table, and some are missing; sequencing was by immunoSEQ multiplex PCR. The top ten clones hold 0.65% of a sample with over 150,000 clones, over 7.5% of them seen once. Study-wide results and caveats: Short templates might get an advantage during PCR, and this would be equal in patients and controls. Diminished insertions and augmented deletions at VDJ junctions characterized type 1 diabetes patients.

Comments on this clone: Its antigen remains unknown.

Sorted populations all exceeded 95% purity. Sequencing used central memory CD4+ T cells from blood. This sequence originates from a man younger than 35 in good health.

As DNA, the CDR3 is TGTGCCAGCAGCGCCGGGACTAGGGCCACCGGGGAGCTGTTTTTT. Its protein is CASSAGTRATGELFF. V gene TRBV7-2 combines with J gene TRBJ2-2; 8 nucleotides match TRBD2. This CDR3 contains 15 residues. The V and J ends lost 5 bases and 4 bases, in that order; junction bases with no gene match: 6. CDR1 SGHTA and CDR2 FQGNSA come from the germline V gene.